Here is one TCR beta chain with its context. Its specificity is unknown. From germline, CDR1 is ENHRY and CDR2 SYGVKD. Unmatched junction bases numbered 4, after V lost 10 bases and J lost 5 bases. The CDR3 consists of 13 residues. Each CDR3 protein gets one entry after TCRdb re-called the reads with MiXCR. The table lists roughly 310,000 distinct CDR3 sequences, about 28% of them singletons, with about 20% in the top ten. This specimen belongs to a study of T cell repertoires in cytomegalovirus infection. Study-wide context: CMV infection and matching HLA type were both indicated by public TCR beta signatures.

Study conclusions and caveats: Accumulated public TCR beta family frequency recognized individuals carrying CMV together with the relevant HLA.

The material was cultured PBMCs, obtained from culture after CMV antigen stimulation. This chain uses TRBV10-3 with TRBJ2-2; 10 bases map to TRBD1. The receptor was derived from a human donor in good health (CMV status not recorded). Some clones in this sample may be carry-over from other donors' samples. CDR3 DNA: TGTGCCAGTAGGACAGGGGGGACCGGGGAGCTGTTTTTT. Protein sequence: CASRTGGTGELFF.